This T cell receptor (beta chain) was recovered during a study of CD8+ T cells in alopecia areata. Overall study: Severity in treated patients was scored by percentage of scalp area affected. Study-wide points: Among the top 100, expanded CD8+ clones, as well as scalp clonality, were significantly decreased by tofacitinib.

V was cut by 5 bases and J by 7 bases, with 22 bases left in between. CDR1 SGHDT and CDR2 YYEEEE come from the germline V gene. This CDR3 is 16 amino acids long. Treatment given: oral pan-JAK inhibitor, 5-10 mg twice daily. Specimens obtained from alopecia areata patients comprised lesional scalp punch biopsies and peripheral blood. The researchers isolated CD4+ and CD8+ T cells from PBMCs by sorting. Sequencing used cDNA as its template, made by extracting RNA and reverse transcribing it. Assay: immunoSEQ multiplex PCR; the TCRdb copy retains only in-frame clones and omits some. There are more than 200,000 clones in the sample; 50% to 75% occur only once, and 4% to 4.5% lies in the top ten. On this clone itself: The target antigen is unknown.

The sequence derives from a human donor with alopecia areata. The sequences come from CD4+ T cells sorted from blood, collected at week 4, from a patient treated with tofacitinib. The V and J genes are TRBV5-6 and TRBJ2-1, with D possibly called TRBD1 or TRBD2 (5 bases each). The CDR3: CASSPGPQETGNEQFF. In DNA form, the CDR3 reads TGTGCCAGCAGTCCGGGGCCCCAGGAGACTGGAAATGAGCAGTTCTTC.